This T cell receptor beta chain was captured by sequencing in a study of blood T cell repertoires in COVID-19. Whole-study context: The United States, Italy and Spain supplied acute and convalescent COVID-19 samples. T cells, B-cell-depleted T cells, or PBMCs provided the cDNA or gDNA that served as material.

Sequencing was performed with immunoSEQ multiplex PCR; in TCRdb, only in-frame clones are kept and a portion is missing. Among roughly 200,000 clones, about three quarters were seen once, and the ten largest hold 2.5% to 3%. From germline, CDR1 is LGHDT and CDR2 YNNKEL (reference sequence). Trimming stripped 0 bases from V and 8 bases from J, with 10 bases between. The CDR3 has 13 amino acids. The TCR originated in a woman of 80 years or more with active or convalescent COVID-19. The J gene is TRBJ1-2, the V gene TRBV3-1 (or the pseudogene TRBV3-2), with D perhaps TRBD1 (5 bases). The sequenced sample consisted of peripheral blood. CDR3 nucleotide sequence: TGTGCCAGCAGCCAAGACTTGGGGCGCGGCTACACCTTC. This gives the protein CASSQDLGRGYTF.